This is a list of T cell receptor beta chains from one sample in a study of radiotherapy plus CTLA-4 blockade in lung cancer. The method was immunoSEQ multiplex PCR; TCRdb's version includes in-frame clones alone and lacks a portion of them. The sample carries about 59,000 clones, around 77% recorded once. The sequencing used peripheral blood, collected from a patient treated with radiotherapy plus ipilimumab. These receptors all come from a human donor with non-small cell lung cancer who had a complete response to radiotherapy plus ipilimumab. CDR3s include the opening cysteine and the closing phenylalanine or tryptophan. D genes are given only for firm matches. The size field is filled for only some rows; it gives once, few, many or a size class.

d_gene: NA
len: 13
abundance: NA
v_gene: TRBV11-3
j_gene: TRBJ1-3
CDR3aa: CASSLDLLSTIYF
CDR3nt: TGTGCCAGCAGCTTAGATCTTCTCAGCACCATATATTTT

d_gene: TRBD1
len: 15
abundance: NA
v_gene: TRBV7-9
j_gene: TRBJ1-4
CDR3aa: CASSSPDRAREKLFF
CDR3nt: TGTGCCAGCAGCTCCCCGGACAGGGCCCGCGAAAAACTGTTTTTT

d_gene: NA
len: 15
abundance: NA
v_gene: TRBV4-3
j_gene: TRBJ2-7
CDR3aa: CASSLGLDRRDEQYF
CDR3nt: TGCGCCAGCAGCCTAGGATTAGACAGACGAGACGAGCAGTACTTC

d_gene: NA
len: 14
abundance: NA
v_gene: TRBV6-5
j_gene: TRBJ2-7
CDR3aa: CASSYLQGGYEQYF
CDR3nt: TGTGCCAGCAGTTACCTGCAGGGAGGTTACGAGCAGTACTTC

d_gene: TRBD1
len: 14
abundance: NA
v_gene: TRBV28
j_gene: TRBJ1-2
CDR3aa: CASSSAGTGVGYTF
CDR3nt: TGTGCCAGCAGTTCCGCCGGGACAGGGGTTGGCTACACCTTC

d_gene: TRBD2
len: 18
abundance: NA
v_gene: TRBV7-2
j_gene: TRBJ2-3
CDR3aa: CASSLVGARGGRADTQYF
CDR3nt: TGTGCCAGCAGCTTAGTGGGGGCGCGGGGGGGGCGGGCAGATACGCAGTATTTT

d_gene: NA
len: 16
abundance: NA
v_gene: TRBV5-6
j_gene: TRBJ2-7
CDR3aa: CASSLGGAKAQREQYF
CDR3nt: TGTGCCAGCAGCCTGGGCGGGGCGAAGGCGCAGCGCGAGCAGTACTTC

d_gene: TRBD1
len: 15
abundance: NA
v_gene: TRBV7-2
j_gene: TRBJ1-2
CDR3aa: CASSLADRVGYGYTF
CDR3nt: TGTGCCAGCAGCTTAGCGGACAGGGTCGGCTATGGCTACACCTTC

d_gene: NA
len: 14
abundance: NA
v_gene: TRBV5-1
j_gene: TRBJ2-7
CDR3aa: CASSLGVIRNEQYF
CDR3nt: TGCGCCAGCAGCTTGGGAGTTATTCGCAACGAGCAGTACTTC

d_gene: NA
len: 19
abundance: NA
v_gene: TRBV7-9
j_gene: TRBJ2-1
CDR3aa: CASSPLLQMKPSSYNEQFF
CDR3nt: TGTGCCAGCAGTCCACTCCTACAGATGAAACCGAGCTCCTACAATGAGCAGTTCTTC

d_gene: NA
len: 16
abundance: few
v_gene: TRBV7-9
j_gene: TRBJ2-1
CDR3aa: CASSLAQGPPYNEQFF
CDR3nt: TGTGCCAGCAGCCTAGCGCAGGGGCCACCCTACAATGAGCAGTTCTTC

d_gene: NA
len: 14
abundance: NA
v_gene: TRBV6-5
j_gene: TRBJ1-2
CDR3aa: CASSYGRGNYGYTF
CDR3nt: TGTGCCAGCAGTTACGGAAGGGGTAACTATGGCTACACCTTC

d_gene: TRBD1
len: 12
abundance: NA
v_gene: TRBV30
j_gene: TRBJ1-2
CDR3aa: CAWNRGGYGYTF
CDR3nt: TGTGCCTGGAACAGGGGGGGATATGGCTACACCTTC

d_gene: TRBD2
len: 17
abundance: few
v_gene: TRBV27
j_gene: TRBJ2-3
CDR3aa: CASSLPGLAGMGDTQYF
CDR3nt: TGTGCCAGCAGTCTACCAGGACTAGCGGGAATGGGAGATACGCAGTATTTT

d_gene: NA
len: 13
abundance: once
v_gene: TRBV2
j_gene: TRBJ1-2
CDR3aa: CASSVTETYGYTF
CDR3nt: TGTGCCAGCAGTGTCACAGAGACCTATGGCTACACCTTC

d_gene: TRBD1
len: 17
abundance: NA
v_gene: TRBV18
j_gene: TRBJ2-1
CDR3aa: CASSPPQSGGSYNEQFF
CDR3nt: TGTGCCAGCTCACCACCGCAGTCAGGGGGCTCCTACAATGAGCAGTTCTTC

d_gene: TRBD2
len: 17
abundance: NA
v_gene: TRBV7-2
j_gene: TRBJ2-1
CDR3aa: CASSSKLAGGYYNEQFF
CDR3nt: TGTGCCAGCAGCTCCAAACTAGCGGGGGGATACTACAATGAGCAGTTCTTC

d_gene: TRBD1
len: 16
abundance: NA
v_gene: TRBV7-8
j_gene: TRBJ1-5
CDR3aa: CASSPQGKGANQPQHF
CDR3nt: TGTGCCAGCAGCCCACAGGGGAAGGGTGCCAATCAGCCCCAGCATTTT

d_gene: NA
len: 13
abundance: many
v_gene: TRBV7-9
j_gene: TRBJ2-1
CDR3aa: CASSSQVGGEQFF
CDR3nt: TGTGCCAGCAGCTCCCAGGTAGGAGGTGAGCAGTTCTTC

d_gene: NA
len: 14
abundance: few
v_gene: TRBV7-9
j_gene: TRBJ1-2
CDR3aa: CASSLAKELTGYTF
CDR3nt: TGTGCCAGCAGCTTAGCCAAGGAGTTAACTGGCTACACCTTC

d_gene: NA
len: 17
abundance: once
v_gene: TRBV5-1
j_gene: TRBJ2-5
CDR3aa: CASSSGYSGQVQETQYF
CDR3nt: TGCGCCAGCAGTTCGGGATACAGTGGGCAGGTACAAGAGACCCAGTACTTC

d_gene: TRBD1
len: 16
abundance: few
v_gene: TRBV2
j_gene: TRBJ2-3
CDR3aa: CASSGGQGVIVDTQYF
CDR3nt: TGTGCCAGCAGTGGAGGACAGGGAGTCATAGTTGATACGCAGTATTTT

d_gene: TRBD1
len: 19
abundance: NA
v_gene: TRBV19
j_gene: TRBJ2-1
CDR3aa: CASSIMLGAPRDSKVTQFF
CDR3nt: TGTGCCAGTAGTATTATGTTGGGGGCCCCTAGGGACAGCAAGGTGACGCAGTTCTTC

d_gene: NA
len: 11
abundance: NA
v_gene: TRBV20-1
j_gene: TRBJ1-3
CDR3aa: CSARGRGTLVF
CDR3nt: TGCAGTGCTAGAGGGCGGGGGACTCTAGTCTTT

d_gene: NA
len: 14
abundance: NA
v_gene: TRBV6-5
j_gene: TRBJ2-1
CDR3aa: CASQGGKVYNEQFF
CDR3nt: TGTGCCAGCCAGGGGGGTAAAGTATACAATGAGCAGTTCTTC

d_gene: NA
len: 14
abundance: NA
v_gene: TRBV2
j_gene: TRBJ1-2
CDR3aa: CASNRQVQNYGYTF
CDR3nt: TGTGCCAGCAATCGACAGGTCCAAAACTATGGCTACACCTTC

d_gene: TRBD1
len: 14
abundance: NA
v_gene: TRBV27
j_gene: TRBJ1-6
CDR3aa: CASSRDRESSPLHF
CDR3nt: TGTGCCAGCAGCAGGGACAGGGAAAGTTCCCCCCTCCACTTT

d_gene: NA
len: 13
abundance: NA
v_gene: TRBV7-6
j_gene: TRBJ2-5
CDR3aa: CASSPILQETQYF
CDR3nt: TGTGCCAGCAGTCCCATACTCCAAGAGACCCAGTACTTC

d_gene: TRBD1
len: 13
abundance: NA
v_gene: TRBV10-1
j_gene: TRBJ2-7
CDR3aa: CASSRDRGYEQYF
CDR3nt: TGCGCCAGCAGCCGGGACAGGGGTTACGAGCAGTACTTC

d_gene: TRBD1
len: 14
abundance: NA
v_gene: TRBV19
j_gene: TRBJ1-5
CDR3aa: CASGERQGNQPQHF
CDR3nt: TGTGCCAGTGGAGAGAGACAGGGAAATCAGCCCCAGCATTTT

d_gene: TRBD1
len: 14
abundance: NA
v_gene: TRBV10-1
j_gene: TRBJ2-5
CDR3aa: CASSERDRDETQYF
CDR3nt: TGCGCCAGCAGTGAGCGGGACAGGGATGAGACCCAGTACTTC

d_gene: TRBD1
len: 14
abundance: NA
v_gene: TRBV7-3
j_gene: TRBJ1-2
CDR3aa: CASSADRGREGYTF
CDR3nt: TGTGCCAGCAGCGCGGACAGGGGGCGAGAGGGCTACACCTTC

d_gene: NA
len: 12
abundance: NA
v_gene: TRBV19
j_gene: TRBJ1-2
CDR3aa: CASSIRNYGYTF
CDR3nt: TGTGCCAGTAGTATCCGTAACTATGGCTACACCTTC

d_gene: NA
len: 15
abundance: few
v_gene: TRBV10-3
j_gene: TRBJ2-5
CDR3aa: CAISSGLSLQETQYF
CDR3nt: TGTGCCATCAGTTCCGGACTAAGCCTCCAAGAGACCCAGTACTTC

d_gene: NA
len: 11
abundance: few
v_gene: TRBV7-9
j_gene: TRBJ1-1
CDR3aa: CASSTRSEAFF
CDR3nt: TGTGCCAGCAGCACCCGGAGTGAAGCTTTCTTT

d_gene: TRBD1
len: 16
abundance: once
v_gene: TRBV11-2
j_gene: TRBJ2-7
CDR3aa: CASSLQGTGGNYEQYF
CDR3nt: TGTGCCAGCAGCCTACAGGGAACAGGGGGCAACTACGAGCAGTACTTC

d_gene: NA
len: 16
abundance: NA
v_gene: TRBV30
j_gene: TRBJ2-6
CDR3aa: CAWSVPRSSGANVLTF
CDR3nt: TGTGCCTGGAGTGTACCTCGGAGCTCTGGGGCCAACGTCCTGACTTTC

d_gene: NA
len: 16
abundance: few
v_gene: TRBV6-1
j_gene: TRBJ2-2
CDR3aa: CASSEPTGSNTGELFF
CDR3nt: TGTGCCAGCAGTGAACCCACAGGCTCGAACACCGGGGAGCTGTTTTTT

d_gene: NA
len: 14
abundance: NA
v_gene: TRBV6-6
j_gene: TRBJ2-5
CDR3aa: CASSYSRSPATQYF
CDR3nt: TGTGCCAGCAGTTACTCCCGTAGCCCGGCGACCCAGTACTTC

d_gene: NA
len: 15
abundance: NA
v_gene: TRBV9
j_gene: TRBJ1-5
CDR3aa: CASSASTGWNQPQHF
CDR3nt: TGTGCCAGCAGCGCCTCCACGGGTTGGAATCAGCCCCAGCATTTT

d_gene: NA
len: 17
abundance: few
v_gene: TRBV5-5
j_gene: TRBJ2-3
CDR3aa: CASSLGVGLSPTDTQYF
CDR3nt: TGTGCCAGCAGCTTGGGGGTGGGCCTCTCCCCCACAGATACGCAGTATTTT

d_gene: TRBD1
len: 14
abundance: NA
v_gene: TRBV6-1
j_gene: TRBJ2-5
CDR3aa: CASRVRGTQETQYF
CDR3nt: TGTGCCAGCAGGGTCAGGGGGACCCAAGAGACCCAGTACTTC

d_gene: TRBD2
len: 14
abundance: once
v_gene: TRBV28
j_gene: TRBJ2-7
CDR3aa: CASKRREEWREQYF
CDR3nt: TGTGCCAGCAAAAGGCGGGAGGAATGGCGGGAGCAGTACTTC

d_gene: NA
len: 17
abundance: NA
v_gene: TRBV4-1
j_gene: TRBJ2-1
CDR3aa: CASSQDRTSLGYNEQFF
CDR3nt: TGCGCCAGCAGCCAAGATCGGACAAGTTTGGGGTACAATGAGCAGTTCTTC

d_gene: NA
len: 13
abundance: NA
v_gene: TRBV18
j_gene: TRBJ1-1
CDR3aa: CASAYREATEAFF
CDR3nt: TGTGCCAGCGCCTACAGGGAAGCCACTGAAGCTTTCTTT

d_gene: NA
len: 13
abundance: NA
v_gene: TRBV27
j_gene: TRBJ1-2
CDR3aa: CASSTGSDYGYTF
CDR3nt: TGTGCCAGCTCAACCGGGAGCGACTATGGCTACACCTTC

d_gene: NA
len: 15
abundance: NA
v_gene: TRBV5-1
j_gene: TRBJ1-1
CDR3aa: CASSLFSGLGTEAFF
CDR3nt: TGCGCCAGCAGCTTGTTTTCAGGGTTAGGCACTGAAGCTTTCTTT

d_gene: TRBD1
len: 13
abundance: NA
v_gene: TRBV29-1
j_gene: TRBJ1-2
CDR3aa: CSVTRGTNYGYTF
CDR3nt: TGCAGCGTTACCAGGGGGACTAACTATGGCTACACCTTC

d_gene: TRBD2
len: 15
abundance: few
v_gene: TRBV15
j_gene: TRBJ2-7
CDR3aa: CATRPLAGVSYEQYF
CDR3nt: TGTGCCACCAGGCCACTAGCGGGGGTTTCCTACGAGCAGTACTTC

d_gene: TRBD1
len: 15
abundance: NA
v_gene: TRBV5-1
j_gene: TRBJ1-1
CDR3aa: CASRLDRAPFTEAFF
CDR3nt: TGCGCCAGCAGATTGGACAGGGCCCCTTTCACTGAAGCTTTCTTT